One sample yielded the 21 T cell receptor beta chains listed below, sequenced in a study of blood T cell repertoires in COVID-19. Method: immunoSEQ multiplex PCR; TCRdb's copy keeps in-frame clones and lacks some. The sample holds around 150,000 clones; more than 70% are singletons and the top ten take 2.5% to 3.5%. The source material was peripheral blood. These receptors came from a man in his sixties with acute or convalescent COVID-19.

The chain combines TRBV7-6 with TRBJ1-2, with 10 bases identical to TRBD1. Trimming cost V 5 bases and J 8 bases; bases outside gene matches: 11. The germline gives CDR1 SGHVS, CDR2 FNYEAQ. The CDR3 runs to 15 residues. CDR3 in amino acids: CASSATGGGLGGYTF. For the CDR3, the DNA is TGTGCCAGCAGCGCGACAGGGGGCGGTTTAGGGGGCTACACCTTC.

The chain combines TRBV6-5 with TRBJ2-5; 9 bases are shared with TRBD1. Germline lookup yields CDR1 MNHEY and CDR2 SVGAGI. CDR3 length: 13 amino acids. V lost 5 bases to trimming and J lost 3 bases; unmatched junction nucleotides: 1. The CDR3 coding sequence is TGTGCCAGCAGTCGGACAGGGGAAGAGACCCAGTACTTC. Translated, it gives CASSRTGEETQYF.

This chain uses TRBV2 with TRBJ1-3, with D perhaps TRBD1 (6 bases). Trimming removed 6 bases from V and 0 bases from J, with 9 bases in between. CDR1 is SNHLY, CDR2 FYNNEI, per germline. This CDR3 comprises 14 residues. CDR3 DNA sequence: TGTGCCAGCAGGACAGGAAACTCTGGAAACACCATATATTTT. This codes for CASRTGNSGNTIYF.

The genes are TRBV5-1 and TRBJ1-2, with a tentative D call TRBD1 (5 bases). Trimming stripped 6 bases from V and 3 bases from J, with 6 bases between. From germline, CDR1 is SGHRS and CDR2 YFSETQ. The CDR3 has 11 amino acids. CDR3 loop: CASKGYYGYTF. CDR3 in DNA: TGCGCCAGCAAGGGGTACTATGGCTACACCTTC.

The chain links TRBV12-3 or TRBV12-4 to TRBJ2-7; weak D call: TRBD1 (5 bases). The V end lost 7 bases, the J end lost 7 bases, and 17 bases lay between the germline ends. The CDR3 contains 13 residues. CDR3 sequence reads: CASNLGPGMEQYF. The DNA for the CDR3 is TGTGCCAGCAACCTGGGCCCAGGGATGGAGCAGTACTTC.

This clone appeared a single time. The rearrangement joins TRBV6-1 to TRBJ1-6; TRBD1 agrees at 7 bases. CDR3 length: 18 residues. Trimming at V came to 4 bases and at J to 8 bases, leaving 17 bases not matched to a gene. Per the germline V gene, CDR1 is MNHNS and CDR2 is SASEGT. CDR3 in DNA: TGTGCCAGCAGTGGAGGGACTCGACAGGGAAGATTCGATTCACCCCTCCACTTT. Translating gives CASSGGTRQGRFDSPLHF.

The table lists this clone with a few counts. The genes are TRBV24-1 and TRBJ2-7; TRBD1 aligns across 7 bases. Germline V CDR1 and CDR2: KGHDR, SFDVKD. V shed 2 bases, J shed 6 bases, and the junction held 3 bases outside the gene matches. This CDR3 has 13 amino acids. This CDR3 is CATSDSTGFEQYF. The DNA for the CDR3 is TGTGCCACCAGTGATTCGACAGGGTTCGAGCAGTACTTC.

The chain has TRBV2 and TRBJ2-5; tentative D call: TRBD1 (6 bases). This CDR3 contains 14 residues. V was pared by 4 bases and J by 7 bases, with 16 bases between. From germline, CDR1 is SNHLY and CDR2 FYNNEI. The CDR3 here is CASSAGRGIGTQYF. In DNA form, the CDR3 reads TGTGCCAGCAGTGCGGGCAGGGGTATTGGGACCCAGTACTTC.

The CDR3 DNA reads TGTGCCACCGAATGGGGCCCAAGGCAGTTCTTC. It is translated as CATEWGPRQFF. This chain connects TRBV15 to TRBJ2-1, with D tentatively TRBD1 (5 bases). This CDR3 comprises 11 residues. The ends were cut back, 8 bases at V and 12 bases at J, with 14 bases in the middle. From germline, CDR1 is LNHNV and CDR2 YYDKDF (reference sequence).

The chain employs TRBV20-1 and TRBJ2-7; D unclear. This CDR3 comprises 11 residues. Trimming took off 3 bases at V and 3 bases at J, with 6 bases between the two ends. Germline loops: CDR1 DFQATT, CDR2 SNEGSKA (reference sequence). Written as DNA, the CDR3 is TGCAGTGCTAGGTTCCGCTACGAGCAGTACTTC. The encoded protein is CSARFRYEQYF.

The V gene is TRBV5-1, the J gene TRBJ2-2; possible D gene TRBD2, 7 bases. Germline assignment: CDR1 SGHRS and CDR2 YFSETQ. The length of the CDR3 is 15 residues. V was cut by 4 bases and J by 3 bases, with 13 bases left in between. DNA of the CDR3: TGCGCCAGCAGCGTCGGGGGGCCTGACACCGGGGAGCTGTTTTTT. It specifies CASSVGGPDTGELFF. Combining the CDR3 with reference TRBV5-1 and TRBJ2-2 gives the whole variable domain KAGVTQTPRYLIKTRGQQVTLSCSPISGHRSVSWYQQTPGQGLQFLFEYFSETQRNKGNFPGRFSGRQFSNSRSEMNVSTLELGDSALYLCASSVGGPDTGELFFGEGSRLTVL.

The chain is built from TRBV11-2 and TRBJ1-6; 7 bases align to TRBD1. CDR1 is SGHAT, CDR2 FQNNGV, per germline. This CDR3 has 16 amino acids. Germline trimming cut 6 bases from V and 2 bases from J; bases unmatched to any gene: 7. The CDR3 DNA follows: TGTGCCAGCAGGAGGTCGGGGACAGCCTATAATTCACCCCTCCACTTT. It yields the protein CASRRSGTAYNSPLHF.

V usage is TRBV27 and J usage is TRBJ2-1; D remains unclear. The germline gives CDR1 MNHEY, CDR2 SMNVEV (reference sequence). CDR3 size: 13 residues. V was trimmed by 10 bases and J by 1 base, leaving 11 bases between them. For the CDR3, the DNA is TGTGCCACCGCGGCCGGTTCCTACAATGAGCAGTTCTTC. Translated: CATAAGSYNEQFF.

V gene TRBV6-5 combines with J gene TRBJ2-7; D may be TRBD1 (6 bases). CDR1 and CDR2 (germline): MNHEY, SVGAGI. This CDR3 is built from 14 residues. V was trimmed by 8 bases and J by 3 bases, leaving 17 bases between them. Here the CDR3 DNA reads TGTGCCAGCGATTCTTCGGACAGCTTCTACGAGCAGTACTTC. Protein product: CASDSSDSFYEQYF.

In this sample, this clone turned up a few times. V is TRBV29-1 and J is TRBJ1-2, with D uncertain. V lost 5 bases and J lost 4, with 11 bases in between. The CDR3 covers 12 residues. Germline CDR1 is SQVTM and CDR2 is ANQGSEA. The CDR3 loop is CSVHAGAYGYTF. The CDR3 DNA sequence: TGCAGCGTTCATGCAGGCGCCTATGGCTACACCTTC.

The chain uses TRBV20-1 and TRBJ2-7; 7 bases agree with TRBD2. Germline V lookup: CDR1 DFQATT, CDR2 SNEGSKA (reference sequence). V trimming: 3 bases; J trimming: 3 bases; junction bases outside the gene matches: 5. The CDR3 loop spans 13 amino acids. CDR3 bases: TGCAGTGCTAGTCCTAGCGGCGTCTACGAGCAGTACTTC. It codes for CSASPSGVYEQYF.

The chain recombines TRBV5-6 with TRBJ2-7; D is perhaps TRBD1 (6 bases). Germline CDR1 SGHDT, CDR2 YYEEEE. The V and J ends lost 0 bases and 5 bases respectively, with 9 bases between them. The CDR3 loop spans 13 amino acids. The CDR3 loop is CASSLDRADEQYF. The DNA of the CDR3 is TGTGCCAGCAGCTTGGACAGGGCCGACGAGCAGTACTTC.

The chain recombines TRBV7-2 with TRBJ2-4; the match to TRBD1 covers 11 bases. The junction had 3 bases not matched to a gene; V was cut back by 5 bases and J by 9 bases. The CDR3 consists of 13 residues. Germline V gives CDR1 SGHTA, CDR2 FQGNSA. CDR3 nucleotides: TGTGCCAGCAGCGGGACAGGGGGGAGCATTCAGTACTTC. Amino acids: CASSGTGGSIQYF.

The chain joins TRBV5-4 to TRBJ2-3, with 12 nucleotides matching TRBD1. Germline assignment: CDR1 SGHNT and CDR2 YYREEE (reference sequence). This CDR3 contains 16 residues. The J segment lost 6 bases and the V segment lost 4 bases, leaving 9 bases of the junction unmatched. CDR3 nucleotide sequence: TGTGCCAGCAGCGCGGGGGGGACAGGGGGCAGGGATACGCAGTATTTT. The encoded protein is CASSAGGTGGRDTQYF.

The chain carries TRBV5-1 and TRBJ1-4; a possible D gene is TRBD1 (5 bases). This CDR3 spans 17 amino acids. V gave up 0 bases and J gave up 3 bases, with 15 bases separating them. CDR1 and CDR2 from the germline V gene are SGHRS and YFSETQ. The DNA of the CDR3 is TGCGCCAGCAGCTTGGACGGTGGGGCTGCGGCTAATGAAAAACTGTTTTTT. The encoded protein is CASSLDGGAAANEKLFF. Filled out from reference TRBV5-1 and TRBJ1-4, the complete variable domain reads KAGVTQTPRYLIKTRGQQVTLSCSPISGHRSVSWYQQTPGQGLQFLFEYFSETQRNKGNFPGRFSGRQFSNSRSEMNVSTLELGDSALYLCASSLDGGAAANEKLFFGSGTQLSVL.

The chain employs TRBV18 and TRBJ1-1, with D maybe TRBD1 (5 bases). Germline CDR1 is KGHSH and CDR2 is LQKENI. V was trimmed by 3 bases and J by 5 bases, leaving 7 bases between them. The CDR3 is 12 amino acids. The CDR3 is CASSPRETEAFF. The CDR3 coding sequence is TGTGCCAGCTCACCCAGGGAAACTGAAGCTTTCTTT.